This entry lists 20 T cell receptor beta chains sequenced from one sample in a study of shared clonotypes between healthy human individuals. This table comes from immunoSEQ multiplex PCR, and its TCRdb copy is limited to in-frame clones, with some not included. The sample consists of 2 million to 2.5 million clones, 85% to 95% of them appearing once. What was sequenced was naive CD4+ T cells from PBMCs. Indicated subset: CD45RA+ positively selected. Every receptor here comes from a man aged 18 to 30 in good health. Some clones in this sample may be carry-over from other donors' samples.

CDR3 amino acids: CASSLGTGGSGEAFF. In DNA, the CDR3 is TGCGCCAGCAGCTTAGGGACAGGGGGCTCCGGTGAAGCTTTCTTT. The chain recombines TRBV5-1 with TRBJ1-1, with TRBD1 identical over 12 bases. CDR3 length equals 15 residues. V shed 2 bases and J 7 bases; nucleotides not matched to a gene: 6. The V gene's germline CDR1 is SGHRS and CDR2 YFSETQ.

The V gene is TRBV11-3, the J gene TRBJ2-1; a weak D match, TRBD2 (6 bases). V lost 3 bases, J lost 5 bases, and 14 bases lay in between. This CDR3 is built from 15 residues. CDR1 is SGHNT, CDR2 YENEEA, per germline. The DNA of the CDR3 is TGTGCCAGCAGCTTTGGGCCGGGCGGGAACAATGAGCAGTTCTTC. Protein sequence: CASSFGPGGNNEQFF.

This clone was observed a few times. At the DNA level, this CDR3 is encoded by other sequences in the same sample as well. The J gene is TRBJ2-7, the V gene TRBV11-2, with D uncertain. Trimming took off 5 bases at V and 4 bases at J, with 6 bases between the two ends. The CDR3 contains 11 residues. CDR1 is SGHAT and CDR2 is FQNNGV in the germline V gene. CDR3 amino acids: CASSASYEQYF. The CDR3 DNA reads TGTGCCAGCAGCGCAAGTTACGAGCAGTACTTC.

To note about this clone: The sample carries other DNA sequences with the same CDR3. This sequence joins TRBV28 and TRBJ1-4, with unresolved D. The germline gives CDR1 MDHEN, CDR2 SYDVKM. The ends were cut back, 3 bases at V and 2 bases at J, with 1 base in the middle. This CDR3 is 12 amino acids long. CDR3 nucleotides: TGTGCCAGCAGTTTTACTAATGAAAAACTGTTTTTT. Its translation is CASSFTNEKLFF.

The chain recombines TRBV4-1 with TRBJ1-6; weak D call: TRBD1 (6 bases). The CDR3 runs 15 residues. V dropped 4 bases and J dropped 6 bases, with 13 bases sitting between them. Per germline, CDR1 MGHRA and CDR2 YSYEKL. The CDR3 DNA is TGCGCCAGCAGCCTTTGGAAAGGGGGTAATTCACCCCTCCACTTT. This encodes CASSLWKGGNSPLHF.

V is TRBV28 and J is TRBJ1-5; TRBD1 agrees at 7 bases. The CDR3 is made up of 11 amino acids. V dropped 5 bases and J dropped 16; count of bases not matched to a gene: 8. Germline-derived CDR1 and CDR2 are MDHEN and SYDVKM. The CDR3, as DNA: TGTGCCAGCAGTGGGACAGCCCCCACACATTTT. This gives the protein CASSGTAPTHF.

V and J are TRBV5-6 and TRBJ2-2; TRBD1 might be the D (6 bases). Trimming pared 0 bases from V and 1 base from J, leaving 7 bases between. CDR3 length: 15 residues. CDR1 and CDR2 from the germline V gene are SGHDT and YYEEEE. In nucleotides, the CDR3 is TGTGCCAGCAGCTTGGTGGACAGGAACACCGGGGAGCTGTTTTTT. As protein: CASSLVDRNTGELFF.

The count of this clone is one. This sequence joins TRBV6-5 and TRBJ1-2; perhaps TRBD1 as D (6 bases). V gave up 4 bases and J gave up 0 bases, with 15 bases separating them. In germline, CDR1 is MNHEY, CDR2 SVGAGI. The CDR3 has 16 amino acids. The CDR3 nucleotides read TGTGCCAGCAGTTCCGATGACAGGACAGCTAACTATGGCTACACCTTC. The encoded protein is CASSSDDRTANYGYTF.

The chain combines TRBV27 with TRBJ2-4, with 12 nucleotides matching TRBD1. With V trimmed by 4 bases and J by 0 bases, 7 bases remained unmatched. The CDR3 covers 18 residues. CDR1 is MNHEY, CDR2 SMNVEV, per germline (reference sequence). The DNA of the CDR3 is TGTGCCAGCAGTTACACCGGGACAGGGGGCGCAGCCAAAAACATTCAGTACTTC. Its protein product is CASSYTGTGGAAKNIQYF.

Details on this clone: This CDR3 is also generated by other DNA sequences in the sample. The chain uses TRBV28 and TRBJ2-1; D might be TRBD1 (5 bases). The V end was cut by 6 bases, the J end by 3 bases, with 6 bases between. Germline lookup yields CDR1 MDHEN and CDR2 SYDVKM. This CDR3 has 12 amino acids. The DNA of the CDR3 is TGTGCCAGCAGCCAGGGCTACAATGAGCAGTTCTTC. This codes for CASSQGYNEQFF.

The chain is built from TRBV7-2 and TRBJ2-7; no clear D. This CDR3 contains 13 residues. V was trimmed by 5 bases and J by 7 bases, leaving 15 bases between them. Germline V gene data show CDR1 as SGHTA and CDR2 as FQGNSA. The CDR3 sequence is CASSADPNLEQYF. DNA of the CDR3: TGTGCCAGCAGCGCCGACCCGAACCTAGAGCAGTACTTC.

The V gene is TRBV7-2, the J gene TRBJ2-5, with 7 nucleotides matching TRBD1. Germline V gives CDR1 SGHTA, CDR2 FQGNSA. Trimming removed 1 base from V and 4 bases from J; junction bases left unmatched: 9. The CDR3 contains 16 residues. The CDR3 coding sequence is TGTGCCAGCAGCTTAGAAAGGGGGCGGACGAGAGAGACCCAGTACTTC. This codes for CASSLERGRTRETQYF.

The J gene is TRBJ1-1, the V gene TRBV19; tentative D call: TRBD1 (5 bases). Germline CDR1 reads LNHDA; CDR2 reads SQIVND (reference sequence). The V and J ends lost 10 bases and 3 bases respectively, with 15 bases between them. The CDR3 extends over 13 amino acids. This CDR3 reads CATQAGTYTEAFF. Written as DNA, the CDR3 is TGTGCCACCCAGGCGGGGACGTACACTGAAGCTTTCTTT.

The chain is built from TRBV4-1 and TRBJ1-1; D ambiguous. CDR3 length equals 13 residues. Germline V gene lookup returns CDR1 MGHRA and CDR2 YSYEKL. With 0 bases removed from V and 3 bases from J, the gap between germline ends came to 5 bases. CDR3 DNA sequence: TGCGCCAGCAGCCAAGATCGGGACACTGAAGCTTTCTTT. Its protein product is CASSQDRDTEAFF.

The V call is TRBV5-1, the J call TRBJ1-3; a possible D gene is TRBD1 (6 bases). The germline gives CDR1 SGHRS, CDR2 YFSETQ. Trimming stripped 3 bases from V and 0 bases from J, with 13 bases between. The CDR3 runs to 16 residues. The CDR3 DNA follows: TGCGCCAGCAGCTCGACTGGACAGATCTCTGGAAACACCATATATTTT. Encoded protein: CASSSTGQISGNTIYF.

The gene calls are TRBV11-2 and TRBJ2-3; D could derive from TRBD1 or TRBD2 (5 bases each). V was shortened by 2 bases and J by 1 base, with 10 bases between the two germline ends. Germline loops: CDR1 SGHAT, CDR2 FQNNGV. The CDR3 covers 15 residues. CDR3 loop: CASSLYRGGTDTQYF. The DNA for the CDR3 is TGTGCCAGCAGCTTATATCGAGGGGGCACAGATACGCAGTATTTT. The complete variable domain, with remaining parts taken from reference TRBV11-2 and TRBJ2-3, reads EAGVAQSPRYKIIEKRQSVAFWCNPISGHATLYWYQQILGQGPKLLIQFQNNGVVDDSQLPKDRFSAERLKGVDSTLKIQPAKLEDSAVYLCASSLYRGGTDTQYFGPGTRLTVL.

The chain employs TRBV5-6 and TRBJ2-1, with 10 nucleotides matching TRBD1. The CDR3 sequence is 16 residues long. Germline CDR1 and CDR2: SGHDT and YYEEEE. The ends lost 4 bases at V and 4 bases at J; junction bases unmatched: 8. Here the CDR3 DNA reads TGTGCCAGCAGCCCCCGGACAGGGGGACCTTACAATGAGCAGTTCTTC. Amino acids: CASSPRTGGPYNEQFF.

The V and J genes are TRBV28 and TRBJ1-2; D might be TRBD1 (5 bases). Germline CDR1 and CDR2: MDHEN and SYDVKM. The V end lost 5 bases, the J end lost 4 bases, and 14 bases lay between the germline ends. The CDR3 has 14 residues. The CDR3 here is CASSRTGAFYGYTF. In DNA form, the CDR3 reads TGTGCCAGCAGTCGAACCGGGGCCTTCTATGGCTACACCTTC.

The V call is TRBV5-1, the J call TRBJ2-7, with D hard to call. The ends were cut back, 1 base at V and 2 bases at J, with 7 bases in the middle. Germline assignment: CDR1 SGHRS and CDR2 YFSETQ. The CDR3 contains 13 residues. In DNA, the CDR3 is TGCGCCAGCAGCTTGATTACAGCCTACGAGCAGTACTTC. It codes for CASSLITAYEQYF.

The J gene is TRBJ2-5, the V gene TRBV5-6; 10 positions agree with TRBD2. The end of the DNA fits TRBJ2-7 better, so the J call may be wrong. The CDR3 extends over 14 amino acids. The germline CDR1 and CDR2 sequences are SGHDT and YYEEEE. The CDR3 here is CASSLLAGAHEQYF. The CDR3 DNA reads as TGTGCCAGCAGCTTGCTAGCGGGAGCCCACGAGCAGTACTTC.